The rows below give T cell receptor beta chains drawn from one sample of a study of molecular identifiers for immune sequencing clone quantification. TCRdb called the PCR reads again in MiXCR, with one record for every CDR3 protein. The data show about 320,000 distinct CDR3 sequences, about a quarter seen once. Sequenced sample: naive CD8+ T cells from blood, with Jurkat cell RNA spiked in. These receptors were taken from a human donor in good health. Some libraries in this study had Jurkat cell RNA spiked in. Each CDR3 is given with its conserved first and last residue. The D gene is left open where the match is weak. A row's size may be missing; if present it is once, few, many or a size class.

NA	TRBV27	TRBJ2-3	NA	CASSFGRKGVTDTQYF	TGTGCCAGCAGTTTCGGGAGGAAGGGGGTGACAGATACGCAGTATTTT
NA	TRBV20-1	TRBJ2-7	NA	CSARPRTSYEQYF	TGCAGTGCGCGACCGAGGACCTCCTACGAGCAGTACTTC
few	TRBV11-2	TRBJ2-7	NA	CASSPGYNEQYF	TGTGCCAGCAGCCCAGGGTACAACGAGCAGTACTTC
NA	TRBV4-1	TRBJ2-1	TRBD2	CARSQLSGGGSFF	TGCGCCCGCAGCCAACTTAGCGGGGGGGGGTCTTTCTTC
NA	TRBV10-1	TRBJ2-3	TRBD2	CASSKGLADRTDTQYF	TGCGCCAGCAGTAAGGGACTAGCGGACCGCACAGATACGCAGTATTTT
few	TRBV5-5	TRBJ2-5	TRBD2	CASSSRGGQETQYF	TGTGCCAGCAGCTCGCGGGGGGGCCAAGAGACCCAGTACTTC
NA	TRBV6-2/TRBV6-3	TRBJ2-1	NA	CASSYDGILNEQFF	TGTGCCAGCAGTTACGACGGGATTTTGAATGAGCAGTTCTTC
NA	TRBV27	TRBJ1-5	NA	CASSAVSGPPEYQPQHF	TGTGCCAGCAGTGCCGTATCAGGACCCCCGGAATATCAGCCCCAGCATTTT
NA	TRBV5-1	TRBJ2-5	NA	CASSSGHTTSETQYF	TGCGCCAGCAGCTCCGGGCACACAACGTCAGAGACCCAGTACTTC
NA	TRBV9	TRBJ2-7	TRBD2	CASSVGGGSQYEQYF	TGTGCCAGCAGCGTAGGGGGCGGGAGCCAATACGAGCAGTACTTC
many	TRBV6-5	TRBJ2-1	TRBD2	CATRLAHEQFF	TGTGCCACCCGACTAGCTCATGAGCAGTTCTTC
NA	TRBV28	TRBJ2-2	TRBD1	CASRSGTGVTGELFF	TGTGCCAGCAGATCCGGGACAGGGGTCACCGGGGAGCTGTTTTTT
NA	TRBV12-3/TRBV12-4	TRBJ2-1	TRBD2	CASGTPSRGGSYNEQFF	TGTGCCAGCGGTACCCCCTCCCGGGGGGGGTCCTACAATGAGCAGTTCTTC
many	TRBV4-1	TRBJ1-5	NA	CASSQLNQPQHF	TGCGCCAGCAGCCAGCTAAATCAGCCCCAGCATTTT
many	TRBV7-9	TRBJ2-3	NA	CASSSLSDTQYF	TGCGCCAGCAGCTCCCTGTCAGATACGCAGTATTTT
NA	TRBV27	TRBJ1-4	NA	CASSLFWVQGGKLFF	TGTGCCAGCAGTTTATTTTGGGTCCAAGGGGGAAAACTGTTTTTT
few	TRBV7-8	TRBJ1-1	NA	CASSSLRGELGTEAFF	TGTGCCAGCAGCTCACTGAGGGGGGAGTTGGGGACTGAAGCTTTCTTT
many	TRBV15	TRBJ2-2	NA	CATPGNTGELFF	TGTGCCACCCCAGGGAACACCGGGGAGCTGTTTTTT
many	TRBV13	TRBJ1-5	TRBD1	CASSLGTGSQPQHF	TGTGCCAGCAGCTTAGGGACAGGGTCTCAGCCCCAGCATTTT
NA	TRBV7-6	TRBJ1-1	NA	CAGSPMGSNTEAFF	TGTGCCGGCAGCCCGATGGGGTCGAACACTGAAGCTTTCTTT
NA	TRBV7-2	TRBJ2-2	NA	CASSSLGAGELFF	TGTGCCAGCAGCTCTCTCGGGGCCGGGGAGCTGTTTTTT
many	TRBV4-3	TRBJ2-7	TRBD1	CASSQDAPGQAYEQYF	TGCGCCAGCAGCCAAGATGCCCCGGGACAGGCCTACGAGCAGTACTTC
many	TRBV7-2	TRBJ2-5	NA	CASSSIEETQYF	TGTGCCAGCAGTAGTATAGAAGAGACCCAGTACTTC
few	TRBV6-5	TRBJ2-7	NA	CASSYLPAGAWNEQYF	TGTGCCAGCAGTTACCTCCCAGCAGGGGCATGGAACGAGCAGTACTTC
NA	TRBV5-4	TRBJ1-5	NA	CASSLDEWHSNQLQQF	TGTGCCAGCAGCTTGGATGAGTGGCATAGCAATCAGCTCCAGCAGTTT
many	TRBV20-1	TRBJ1-4	NA	CSARPRTGGNEKLFF	TGCAGTGCTAGACCCCGGACTGGTGGGAATGAAAAACTGTTTTTT
many	TRBV4-1	TRBJ1-5	NA	CASSQDWQGRLPQHF	TGCGCCAGCAGCCAAGATTGGCAGGGTAGGCTGCCCCAGCATTTT
NA	TRBV24-1	TRBJ2-2	TRBD1	CATSEQGHTGELFF	TGTGCCACCAGTGAACAGGGGCACACCGGGGAGCTGTTTTTT
NA	TRBV10-2	TRBJ1-2	NA	CASSDWFTDYGYAF	TGCGCCAGCAGTGATTGGTTTACCGACTATGGCTACGCCTTC
few	TRBV7-9	TRBJ2-3	TRBD1	CASSFIATGDQDTQYF	TGTGCCAGCAGCTTTATCGCGACAGGGGATCAAGATACGCAGTATTTT
NA	TRBV19	TRBJ2-7	TRBD1	CASSIRTGDRYEQYF	TGTGCCAGTAGTATCCGGACAGGGGATCGCTACGAGCAGTACTTC
NA	TRBV4-2	TRBJ2-3	TRBD2	CASSRASGSLTDTQYF	TGTGCCAGCAGCCGCGCTAGCGGGAGTTTGACAGATACGCAGTATTTT
few	TRBV6-2/TRBV6-3	TRBJ2-2	NA	CASHWVRGELFF	TGTGCCAGCCACTGGGTGAGGGGGGAGCTGTTTTTT
NA	TRBV12-3/TRBV12-4	TRBJ2-5	NA	CASRTQETQYF	TGTGCCAGCAGGACCCAAGAGACCCAGTACTTC
NA	TRBV19	TRBJ2-2	TRBD1	CASSITGGFPGELFF	TGTGCCAGTAGTATTACAGGGGGCTTCCCCGGGGAGCTGTTTTTT
NA	TRBV11-2	TRBJ1-5	TRBD1	CASSLQGDYSNQPQHF	TGTGCCAGCAGCTTACAGGGGGACTATAGCAATCAGCCCCAGCATTTT
NA	TRBV27	TRBJ2-1	NA	CASSVVAAVGNEQFF	TGTGCCAGCAGTGTTGTAGCCGCCGTGGGCAATGAGCAGTTCTTC
many	TRBV24-1	TRBJ2-1	NA	CATSDLYNEQFF	TGTGCCACCAGTGATCTGTACAATGAGCAGTTCTTC
many	TRBV7-2	TRBJ2-3	TRBD1	CASSTITGEYSDTQYF	TGTGCCAGCAGCACAATAACAGGGGAGTATTCAGATACGCAGTATTTT
few	TRBV15	TRBJ2-5	NA	CATSLTAGHGETQYF	TGTGCCACCAGCTTAACGGCGGGACACGGAGAGACCCAGTACTTC
many	TRBV4-1	TRBJ2-3	NA	CASSQAGSDTQYF	TGCGCCAGCAGCCAAGCTGGTAGTGATACGCAGTATTTT
NA	TRBV27	TRBJ1-1	TRBD1	CASSLSGGVRGEAFF	TGTGCCAGCAGTTTATCAGGGGGCGTTAGAGGTGAAGCTTTCTTT
NA	TRBV27	TRBJ2-7	NA	CASSRDFAYEQYF	TGTGCCAGCAGCCGGGACTTTGCCTACGAGCAGTACTTC
NA	TRBV27	TRBJ2-3	TRBD2	CASSSPMSPLAGGHVDTQYF	TGTGCCAGCAGTTCCCCAATGTCTCCCCTAGCGGGAGGTCATGTAGATACGCAGTATTTT
NA	TRBV5-1	TRBJ2-3	TRBD1	CASSLVAGGGDTQYF	TGCGCCAGCAGCTTGGTGGCAGGGGGCGGTGATACGCAGTATTTT
NA	TRBV9	TRBJ2-5	TRBD2	CASSAGLADKDVQETQYF	TGTGCCAGCAGCGCCGGACTAGCGGACAAAGATGTCCAAGAGACCCAGTACTTC
few	TRBV3-1	TRBJ2-7	TRBD2	CASSLRRTSFEDQYF	TGTGCCAGCAGCCTCAGACGGACTAGCTTCGAGGACCAGTACTTC
many	TRBV4-1	TRBJ2-7	NA	CASSHAVEGYEQYF	TGCGCCAGCAGCCACGCCGTGGAGGGGTACGAGCAGTACTTC
NA	TRBV27	TRBJ2-7	TRBD1	CASSSRGQEYEQYF	TGTGCCAGCAGTTCCAGGGGGCAGGAGTACGAGCAGTACTTC
few	TRBV29-1	TRBJ2-7	TRBD1	CSVGTDYEQYF	TGCAGCGTGGGGACAGACTACGAGCAGTACTTC
NA	TRBV29-1	TRBJ2-1	NA	CSVLLPTYEQFF	TGCAGCGTTCTCCTACCAACTTATGAGCAGTTCTTC
NA	TRBV4-2	TRBJ1-5	NA	CASSQARGGNQPQHF	TGTGCCAGCAGCCAGGCTAGGGGGGGAAATCAGCCCCAGCATTTT
NA	TRBV6-5	TRBJ1-5	TRBD1	CASRKDRGPYSNQPQHF	TGTGCCAGCAGAAAGGACAGGGGGCCCTATAGCAATCAGCCCCAGCATTTT
few	TRBV4-2	TRBJ2-7	NA	CASSQGEAYPYEQYF	TGTGCCAGCAGCCAGGGGGAGGCCTACCCCTACGAGCAGTACTTC
many	TRBV12-3/TRBV12-4	TRBJ2-6	NA	CAKGPSSGANVLTF	TGTGCCAAGGGTCCGAGCTCTGGGGCCAACGTCCTGACTTTC
many	TRBV6-5	TRBJ1-5	TRBD1	CASSATGGHNQPQHF	TGTGCCAGCAGTGCGACAGGGGGCCACAATCAGCCCCAGCATTTT
many	TRBV4-1	TRBJ2-7	TRBD1	CASSLGQGAPYEQYF	TGCGCCAGCAGCCTTGGACAGGGGGCACCCTACGAGCAGTACTTC
many	TRBV7-2	TRBJ2-7	NA	CASSLSGLPYEQYF	TGTGCCAGCAGCCTCTCGGGCCTCCCCTACGAGCAGTACTTC
few	TRBV28	TRBJ1-1	NA	CASSPWALGITYMNTEAFF	TGTGCCAGCAGTCCTTGGGCCCTCGGGATTACTTACATGAACACTGAAGCTTTCTTT
few	TRBV19	TRBJ2-3	NA	CASSTSLPDTQYF	TGTGCCAGTAGTACCAGTCTCCCAGATACGCAGTATTTT